The entry that follows covers one T cell receptor beta chain sequence. The antigen this receptor binds is unknown. No quality values exist for individual bases; no much larger clone is one base distant. Deletion took 1 base off V and 4 bases off J, with a span of 7 bases between the germline ends. Based on the germline V gene (reference sequence), the CDR1 and CDR2 sequences are GTSNPN and SVGIG. Reading from cysteine to phenylalanine, the CDR3 counts 12 amino acids. The DNA shown is the 36-base CDR3, in frame from base 1. In Seattle, one collaborating source enrolled patients while the infection was active and tracked those patients longitudinally over the course of disease. Whole blood was collected in K2EDTA tubes by collaborating institutions according to the institutions' own protocols. For TCRbeta analysis, collaborators shipped samples in one of three forms: frozen whole blood, isolated PBMCs, or DNA extracted from either of those sample types.

This record comes from a study of blood T cell repertoires in COVID-19 (dated by TCRdb to 2020 to 2021). For context, the study as a whole: Samples from collaborators originated in the United States, Italy and Spain and spanned both the acute and convalescent phases of COVID-19. The material from the prospective study consisted of cDNA or gDNA derived from T cells, B-cell-depleted T cells, or PBMCs. Deeply sampled blood TCRbeta repertoires from subjects exposed to, actively infected with, or recovered from COVID-19 were included in the dataset. The repertoires were made available in a free public database intended to serve as a resource for research on the immune response to SARS-CoV-2. Samples came from the ongoing ImmuneRACE study (first 160 participants) plus 1,254 subjects from 6 global collaborators. Sample metadata almost always included a de-identified subject ID, COVID-19 status, age in years and sex. Where HLA class I and class II types were available, the types were taken from metadata supplied by the sample provider, not from assay-based typing. What the study reported, not specific to this receptor: Clinical and demographic metadata were provided uncurated, with the amount varying by source and participant.

TCRbeta CDR3 regions were amplified from genomic DNA using the immunoSEQ Assay, a bias-controlled multiplex PCR. As for the original processing: Nucleated cell counts per sample were estimated from amplification of reference gene primers within the assay. Sequence reads were collapsed and filtered to measure the absolute abundance of every unique TCRbeta CDR3 rearrangement. For each sample, productive Simpson clonality was calculated as the square root of Simpson's diversity index across productive rearrangements. The clones in this table, taken by TCRdb from immuneACCESS, are in-frame only. Not every clone is retained; where verified, under half of the shortfall comes from an unresolved V gene, and the cause of the rest is unknown. V, J and clone size are taken as reported in that table, and D and trimming were inferred from the DNA itself. The sample includes roughly 53,000 clones, with 75% to 90% observed a single time. Of the sample, around 2.2% is held by the ten largest clones.

The sample was peripheral blood. The sequence is built from TRBV30 and TRBJ1-1; TRBD1 is a weak D gene call, 6 bases matching. This receptor was obtained from a woman of 80 years or more with COVID-19, enrolled during active disease. The nucleotide sequence reads TGTGCCTGGAGTGCCAGGGGCACTGAAGCTTTCTTT. Translated, it gives CAWSARGTEAFF.